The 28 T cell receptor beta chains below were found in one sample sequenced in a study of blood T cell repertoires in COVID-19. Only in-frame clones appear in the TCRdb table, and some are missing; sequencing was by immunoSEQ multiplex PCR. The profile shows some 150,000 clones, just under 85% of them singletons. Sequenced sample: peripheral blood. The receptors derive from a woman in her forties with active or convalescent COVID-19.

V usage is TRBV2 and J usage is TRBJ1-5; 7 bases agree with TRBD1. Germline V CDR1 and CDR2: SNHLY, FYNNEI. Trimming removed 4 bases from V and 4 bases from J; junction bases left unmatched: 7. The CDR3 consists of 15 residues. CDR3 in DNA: TGTGCCAGCAGTGGCCGGGACAGCTATAATCAGCCCCAGCATTTT. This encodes CASSGRDSYNQPQHF.

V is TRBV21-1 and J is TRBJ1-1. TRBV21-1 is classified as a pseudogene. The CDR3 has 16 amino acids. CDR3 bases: TGTGCCAGCAGCCTTCTGGCGGGGGTGGTGTACACTGAAGCTTTCTTT. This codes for CASSLLAGVVYTEAFF.

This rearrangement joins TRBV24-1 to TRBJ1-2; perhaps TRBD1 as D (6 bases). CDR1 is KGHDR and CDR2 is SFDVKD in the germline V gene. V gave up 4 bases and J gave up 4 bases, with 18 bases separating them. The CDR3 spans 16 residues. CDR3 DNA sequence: TGTGCCACCAGTGACCCCTCAACAGGGATCCCCTATGGCTACACCTTC. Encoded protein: CATSDPSTGIPYGYTF.

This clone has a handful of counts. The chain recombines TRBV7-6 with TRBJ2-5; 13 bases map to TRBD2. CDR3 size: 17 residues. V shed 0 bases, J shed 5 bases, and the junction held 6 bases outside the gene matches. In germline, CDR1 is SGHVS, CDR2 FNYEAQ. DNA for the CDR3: TGTGCCAGCAGCTTAGCAACGGGACTAGCGGGATCTGAGACCCAGTACTTC. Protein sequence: CASSLATGLAGSETQYF. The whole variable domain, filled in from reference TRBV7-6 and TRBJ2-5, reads GAGVSQSPRYKVTKRGQDVALRCDPISGHVSLYWYRQALGQGPEFLTYFNYEAQQDKSGLPNDRFSAERPEGSISTLTIQRTEQRDSAMYRCASSLATGLAGSETQYFGPGTRLLVL.

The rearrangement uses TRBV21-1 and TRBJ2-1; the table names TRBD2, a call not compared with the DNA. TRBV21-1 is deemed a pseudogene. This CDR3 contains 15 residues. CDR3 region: CASRMDGNSYNEQFF. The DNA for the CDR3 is TGTGCCAGCAGAATGGACGGGAATAGCTACAATGAGCAGTTCTTC.

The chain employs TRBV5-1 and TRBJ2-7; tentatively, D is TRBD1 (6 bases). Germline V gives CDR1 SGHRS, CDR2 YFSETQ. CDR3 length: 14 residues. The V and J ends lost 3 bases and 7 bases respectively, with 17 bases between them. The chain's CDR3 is CASSWGILGQEQYF. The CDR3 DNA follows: TGCGCCAGCAGCTGGGGGATTTTGGGACAAGAGCAGTACTTC.

The CDR3 protein is CASSPPREREKLFF. In DNA, the CDR3 is TGTGCCAGCTCACCACCGCGGGAACGTGAAAAACTGTTTTTT. This rearrangement joins TRBV18 to TRBJ1-4, with unresolved D. Trimming stripped 0 bases from V and 7 bases from J, with 9 bases between. This CDR3 has 14 residues. Germline CDR1 KGHSH, CDR2 LQKENI.

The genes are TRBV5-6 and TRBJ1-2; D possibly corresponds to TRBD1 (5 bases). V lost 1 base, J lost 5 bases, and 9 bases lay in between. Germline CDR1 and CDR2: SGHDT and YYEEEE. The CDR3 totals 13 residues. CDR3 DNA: TGTGCCAGCAGCTTGCAGGACACATATGGCTACACCTTC. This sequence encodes CASSLQDTYGYTF.

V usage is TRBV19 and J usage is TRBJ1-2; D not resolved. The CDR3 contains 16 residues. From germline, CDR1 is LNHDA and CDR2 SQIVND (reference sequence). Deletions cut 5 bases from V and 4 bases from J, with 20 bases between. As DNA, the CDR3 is TGTGCCAGTAGTGCGGCCCGGGGTCTCGACCCCTATGGCTACACCTTC. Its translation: CASSAARGLDPYGYTF.

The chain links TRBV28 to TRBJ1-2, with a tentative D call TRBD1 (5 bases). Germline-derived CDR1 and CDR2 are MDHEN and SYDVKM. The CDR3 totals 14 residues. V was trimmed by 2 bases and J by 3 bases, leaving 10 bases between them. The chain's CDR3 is CASSLQGSYYGYTF. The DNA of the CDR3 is TGTGCCAGCAGTTTACAGGGAAGTTACTATGGCTACACCTTC.

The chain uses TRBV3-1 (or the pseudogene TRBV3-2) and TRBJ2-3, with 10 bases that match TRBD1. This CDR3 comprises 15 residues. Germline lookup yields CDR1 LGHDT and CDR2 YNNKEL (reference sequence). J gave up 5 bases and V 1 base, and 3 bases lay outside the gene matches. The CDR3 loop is CASSQGQGAVDTQYF. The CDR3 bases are TGTGCCAGCAGCCAAGGACAGGGGGCTGTAGATACGCAGTATTTT.

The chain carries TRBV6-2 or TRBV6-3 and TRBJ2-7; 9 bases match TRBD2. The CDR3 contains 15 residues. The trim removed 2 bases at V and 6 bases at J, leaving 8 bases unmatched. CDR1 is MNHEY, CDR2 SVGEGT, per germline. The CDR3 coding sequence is TGTGCCAGCAGTTACCGCGGACTAGCGATGGTCGAGCAGTACTTC. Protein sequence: CASSYRGLAMVEQYF.

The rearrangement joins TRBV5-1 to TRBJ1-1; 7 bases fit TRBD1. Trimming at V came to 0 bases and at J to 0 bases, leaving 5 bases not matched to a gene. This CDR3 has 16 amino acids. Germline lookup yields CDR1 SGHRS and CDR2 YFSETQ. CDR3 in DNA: TGCGCCAGCAGCTTGGGACAACAGGGGATGAACACTGAAGCTTTCTTT. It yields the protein CASSLGQQGMNTEAFF. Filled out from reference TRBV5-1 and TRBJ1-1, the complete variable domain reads KAGVTQTPRYLIKTRGQQVTLSCSPISGHRSVSWYQQTPGQGLQFLFEYFSETQRNKGNFPGRFSGRQFSNSRSEMNVSTLELGDSALYLCASSLGQQGMNTEAFFGQGTRLTVV.

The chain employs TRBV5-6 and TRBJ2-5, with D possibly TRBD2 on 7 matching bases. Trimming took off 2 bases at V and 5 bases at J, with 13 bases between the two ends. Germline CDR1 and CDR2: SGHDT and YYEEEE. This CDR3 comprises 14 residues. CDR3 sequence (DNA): TGTGCCAGCAGCTTCCCCTCGGGGGGCGAGACCCAGTACTTC. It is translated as CASSFPSGGETQYF.

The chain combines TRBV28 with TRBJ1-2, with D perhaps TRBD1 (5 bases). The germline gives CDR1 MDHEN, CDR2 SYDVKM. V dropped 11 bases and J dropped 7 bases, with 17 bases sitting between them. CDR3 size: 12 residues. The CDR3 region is CAAAQGLGGYTF. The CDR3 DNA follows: TGTGCCGCGGCGCAGGGTCTGGGTGGCTACACCTTC.

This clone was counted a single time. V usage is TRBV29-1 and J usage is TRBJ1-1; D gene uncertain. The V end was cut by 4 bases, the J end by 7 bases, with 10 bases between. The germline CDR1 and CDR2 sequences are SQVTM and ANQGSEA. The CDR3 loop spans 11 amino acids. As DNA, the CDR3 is TGCAGCGTTGTCGTAGTATTTGAAGCTTTCTTT. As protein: CSVVVVFEAFF. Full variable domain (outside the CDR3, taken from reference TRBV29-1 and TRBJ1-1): SAVISQKPSRDICQRGTSLTIQCQVDSQVTMMFWYRQQPGQSLTLIATANQGSEATYESGFVIDKFPISRPNLTFSTLTVSNMSPEDSSIYLCSVVVVFEAFFGQGTRLTVV.

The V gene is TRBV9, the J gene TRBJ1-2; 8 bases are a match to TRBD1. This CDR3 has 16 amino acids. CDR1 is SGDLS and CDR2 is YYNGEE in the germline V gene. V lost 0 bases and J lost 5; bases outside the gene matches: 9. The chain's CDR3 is CASSVGSDRVLYGYTF. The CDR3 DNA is TGTGCCAGCAGCGTAGGGTCGGACAGGGTATTGTATGGCTACACCTTC.

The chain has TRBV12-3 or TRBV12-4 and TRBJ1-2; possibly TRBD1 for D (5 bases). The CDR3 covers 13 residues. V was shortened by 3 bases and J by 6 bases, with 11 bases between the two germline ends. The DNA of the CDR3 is TGTGCCAGCAGTTTCGAGGGGAGGAATGGCTACACCTTC. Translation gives CASSFEGRNGYTF.

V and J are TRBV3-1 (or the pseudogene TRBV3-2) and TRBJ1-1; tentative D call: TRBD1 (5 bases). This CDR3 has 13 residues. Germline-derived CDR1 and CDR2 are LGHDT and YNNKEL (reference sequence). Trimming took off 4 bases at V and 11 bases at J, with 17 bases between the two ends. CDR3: CASSPQRGGRAFF. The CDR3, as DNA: TGTGCCAGCAGCCCCCAGCGGGGCGGGCGGGCTTTCTTT.

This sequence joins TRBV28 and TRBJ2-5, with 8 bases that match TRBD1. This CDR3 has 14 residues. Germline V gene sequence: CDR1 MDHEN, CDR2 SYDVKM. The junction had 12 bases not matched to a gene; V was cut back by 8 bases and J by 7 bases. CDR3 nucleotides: TGTGCCAGCCTGTCAGGGGGCCTAGCGTGGACCCAGTACTTC. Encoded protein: CASLSGGLAWTQYF.

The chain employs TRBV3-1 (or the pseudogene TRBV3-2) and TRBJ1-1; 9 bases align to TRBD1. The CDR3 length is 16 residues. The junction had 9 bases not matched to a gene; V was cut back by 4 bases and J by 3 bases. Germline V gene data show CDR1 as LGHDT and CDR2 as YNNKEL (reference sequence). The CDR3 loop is CASSPLTGGRDTEAFF. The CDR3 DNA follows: TGTGCCAGCAGCCCACTGACAGGGGGACGTGACACTGAAGCTTTCTTT.

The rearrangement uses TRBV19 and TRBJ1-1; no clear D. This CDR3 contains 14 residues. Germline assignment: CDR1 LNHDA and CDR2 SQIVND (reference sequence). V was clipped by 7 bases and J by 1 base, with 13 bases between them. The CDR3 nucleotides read TGTGCCAGTATTTCCAGGTCTTCGAACACTGAAGCTTTCTTT. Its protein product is CASISRSSNTEAFF.

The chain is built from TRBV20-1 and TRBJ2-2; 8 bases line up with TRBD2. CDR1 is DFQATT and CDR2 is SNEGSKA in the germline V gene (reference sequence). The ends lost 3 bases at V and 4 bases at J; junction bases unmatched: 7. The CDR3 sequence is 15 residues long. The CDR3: CSASWGLVGTGELFF. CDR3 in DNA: TGCAGTGCTAGTTGGGGACTAGTAGGCACCGGGGAGCTGTTTTTT.

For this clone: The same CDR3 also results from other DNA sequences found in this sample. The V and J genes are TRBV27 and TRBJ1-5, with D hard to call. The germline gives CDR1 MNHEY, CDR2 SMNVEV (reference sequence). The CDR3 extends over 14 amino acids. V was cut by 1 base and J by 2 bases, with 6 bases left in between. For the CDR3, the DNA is TGTGCCAGCAGTTTATGGGAGGGCAATCAGCCCCAGCATTTT. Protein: CASSLWEGNQPQHF.

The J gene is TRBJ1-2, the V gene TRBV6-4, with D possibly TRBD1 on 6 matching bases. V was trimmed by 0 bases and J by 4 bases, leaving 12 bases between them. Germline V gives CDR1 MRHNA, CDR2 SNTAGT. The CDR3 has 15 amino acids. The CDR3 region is CASSDSGGPGYGYTF. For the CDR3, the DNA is TGTGCCAGCAGTGACTCCGGGGGGCCGGGCTATGGCTACACCTTC.

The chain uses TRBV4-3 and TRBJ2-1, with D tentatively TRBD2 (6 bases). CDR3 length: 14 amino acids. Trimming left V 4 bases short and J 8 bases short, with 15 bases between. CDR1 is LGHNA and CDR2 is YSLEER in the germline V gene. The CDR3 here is CASSRQVGGDEQFF. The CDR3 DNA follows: TGCGCCAGCAGCCGCCAAGTAGGAGGGGATGAGCAGTTCTTC.

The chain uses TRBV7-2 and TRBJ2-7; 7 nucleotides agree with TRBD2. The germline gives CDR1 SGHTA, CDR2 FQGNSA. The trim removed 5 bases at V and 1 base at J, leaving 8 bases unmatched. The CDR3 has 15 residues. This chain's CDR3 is CASSLGSSGSYEQYF. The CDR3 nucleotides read TGTGCCAGCAGCCTCGGGTCTAGCGGTTCCTACGAGCAGTACTTC.

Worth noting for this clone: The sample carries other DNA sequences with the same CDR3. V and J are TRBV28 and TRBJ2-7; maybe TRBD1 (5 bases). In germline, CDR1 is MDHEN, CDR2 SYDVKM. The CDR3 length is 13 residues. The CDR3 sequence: CASRGTPSYEQYF. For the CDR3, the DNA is TGTGCGAGTAGGGGCACCCCCTCCTACGAGCAGTACTTC.